This TCR beta chain was sequenced during a study of blood T cell repertoires in COVID-19. Germline CDR1 and CDR2: MNHEY and SVGAGI. The CDR3 length is 14 residues. V shed 6 bases and J 6 bases; nucleotides not matched to a gene: 7. TCRdb keeps only in-frame clones here, not all; method: immunoSEQ multiplex PCR. The table includes around 300,000 clones, around 89% detected once. The chain joins TRBV6-5 to TRBJ1-4; 7 bases fit TRBD1. The TCR sequence derives from a woman in her late teens or twenties who had recovered from COVID-19. Specimen: PBMCs or T cells enriched from blood (not recorded which). For the CDR3, the DNA is TGTGCCAGCAGCGCGACAGGGAGGCATGAAAAACTGTTTTTT. Translated, it gives CASSATGRHEKLFF.